A single sample is the source of the 20 T cell receptor beta chains below, sequenced in a study of identical twins. TCRdb itself ran the 5' RACE reads through MiXCR, one entry per CDR3 protein. The table records 350,000 to 500,000 distinct CDR3 sequences, 15% to 20% of them present only once. Material: naive T cells sorted from blood. These TCRs come from a man in his fifties in good health.

The chain is built from TRBV29-1 and TRBJ2-1; 8 nucleotides agree with TRBD2. Trimming cost V 7 bases and J 2 bases; bases outside gene matches: 10. The CDR3 has 15 residues. Germline values: CDR1 SQVTM, CDR2 ANQGSEA. CDR3 sequence (DNA): TGCAGCGCCCTCCGACGGGGGGGTCCCTACAATGAGCAGTTCTTC. Its translation: CSALRRGGPYNEQFF.

This clonotype was seen at least ten times. The CDR3 is CASSLSGLPSYEQYF. The DNA of the CDR3 is TGTGCCAGCAGTTTAAGTGGGCTACCAAGCTACGAGCAGTACTTC. This chain links TRBV27 with TRBJ2-7; D uncertain. CDR3 length equals 15 residues. V lost 2 bases and J lost 3, with 14 bases in between. In germline, CDR1 is MNHEY, CDR2 SMNVEV (reference sequence).

This clonotype was counted ten times or more. CDR3 region: CATGQAYNEQFF. CDR3 nucleotides: TGTGCCACCGGCCAGGCCTACAATGAGCAGTTCTTC. The chain has TRBV3-1 and TRBJ2-1; D remains ambiguous. Trimming removed 10 bases at V and 2 bases at J, with 9 bases between. The germline V gene encodes CDR1 LGHDT and CDR2 YNNKEL (reference sequence). This CDR3 is 12 amino acids long.

Many counts were recorded for this clonotype. The rearrangement uses TRBV12-3 or TRBV12-4 and TRBJ2-3; either TRBD1 or TRBD2 may fit D (5 bases each). Trimming cost V 4 bases and J 5 bases, with 13 bases left between them. There are 14 residues in the CDR3. As DNA, the CDR3 is TGTGCCAGCAGTTCACGGGACGCCCGAGATACGCAGTATTTT. It is translated as CASSSRDARDTQYF.

This clonotype occurred many times. The chain has TRBV5-1 and TRBJ2-1; TRBD2 aligns across 7 bases. CDR3 length: 12 residues. The germline V gene has CDR1 SGHRS and CDR2 YFSETQ. V trimming: 7 bases; J trimming: 8 bases; junction bases outside the gene matches: 6. The CDR3 protein is CASRLRGDEQFF. In DNA form, the CDR3 reads TGCGCCAGCCGATTACGGGGGGATGAGCAGTTCTTC. The full variable domain, completed using reference TRBV5-1 and TRBJ2-1, is KAGVTQTPRYLIKTRGQQVTLSCSPISGHRSVSWYQQTPGQGLQFLFEYFSETQRNKGNFPGRFSGRQFSNSRSEMNVSTLELGDSALYLCASRLRGDEQFFGPGTRLTVL.

The rearrangement uses TRBV9 and TRBJ2-1, with no clear D. Looked up from germline, CDR1 is SGDLS and CDR2 is YYNGEE. This CDR3 comprises 13 residues. The V gene lost 6 bases and the J gene lost 6 bases, with 13 bases spanning the gap. The CDR3 loop reads CASNRSPGNEQFF. CDR3 DNA sequence: TGTGCCAGCAATAGGAGCCCCGGCAATGAGCAGTTCTTC.

This clonotype was picked up many times. This chain uses TRBV7-9 with TRBJ2-5; tentatively, D is TRBD1 (6 bases). Trimming cost V 4 bases and J 1 base, with 10 bases left between them. CDR3 length: 14 amino acids. Germline CDR1 is SEHNR and CDR2 is FQNEAQ (reference sequence). The CDR3: CASSWTVSQETQYF. The CDR3 DNA sequence: TGTGCCAGCAGCTGGACAGTGAGCCAAGAGACCCAGTACTTC.

The gene calls are TRBV5-6 and TRBJ2-3; 8 bases align to TRBD2. CDR3 length equals 19 residues. Per the germline V gene, CDR1 is SGHDT and CDR2 is YYEEEE. The V and J ends lost 4 bases and 2 bases, in that order; junction bases with no gene match: 18. In DNA form, the CDR3 reads TGTGCCAGCAGCACCCGGGGGGGGATCACCATGTACTCCACAGATACGCAGTATTTT. It specifies CASSTRGGITMYSTDTQYF.

The chain couples TRBV5-1 to TRBJ1-1; 8 nucleotides align to TRBD1. The CDR3 is 13 amino acids. Germline CDR1 and CDR2: SGHRS and YFSETQ. The junction had 4 bases not matched to a gene; V was cut back by 0 bases and J by 9 bases. The CDR3 bases are TGCGCCAGCAGCTTGGAGTGGGACAGGCAAGCTTTCTTT. As protein: CASSLEWDRQAFF.

This chain links TRBV29-1 with TRBJ2-3; D is unresolved. Germline CDR1 and CDR2: SQVTM and ANQGSEA. V was pared by 2 bases and J by 6 bases, with 15 bases between. CDR3 length: 14 residues. The CDR3 here is CSVERSSSRDTQYF. The CDR3 bases are TGCAGCGTTGAACGATCAAGTAGTCGGGATACGCAGTATTTT.

At least ten counts were recorded for this clonotype. This chain connects TRBV20-1 to TRBJ2-1; 11 bases are shared with TRBD2. The germline gives CDR1 DFQATT, CDR2 SNEGSKA (reference sequence). V dropped 5 bases and J dropped 0; count of bases not matched to a gene: 6. This CDR3 is 16 amino acids long. CDR3 residues: CSARITSGGSYNEQFF. CDR3 bases: TGCAGTGCTCGGATAACTAGCGGGGGCTCCTACAATGAGCAGTTCTTC.

This clonotype showed up just a few times. The chain is built from TRBV27 and TRBJ1-2, with D hard to call. Germline values: CDR1 MNHEY, CDR2 SMNVEV (reference sequence). V was clipped by 6 bases and J by 0 bases, with 8 bases between them. The CDR3 contains 13 residues. The DNA of the CDR3 is TGTGCCAGCAGCTATGCCTCTAACTATGGCTACACCTTC. This translates into CASSYASNYGYTF.

This clonotype was seen a few times. The genes are TRBV5-1 and TRBJ1-1, with D perhaps matching TRBD1 (5 bases). With 3 bases removed from V and 1 base from J, the gap between germline ends came to 13 bases. The CDR3 contains 15 residues. Germline CDR1 SGHRS, CDR2 YFSETQ. CDR3 region: CASSSDGRENTEAFF. In DNA, the CDR3 is TGCGCCAGCAGCTCGGACGGCAGGGAGAACACTGAAGCTTTCTTT.

This clonotype was seen more than once but under ten times. The V and J genes are TRBV5-5 and TRBJ1-2; D gene uncertain. Per germline, CDR1 SGHKS and CDR2 YYEKEE (reference sequence). This CDR3 is built from 15 residues. V was shortened by 0 bases and J by 0 bases, with 9 bases between the two germline ends. As DNA, the CDR3 is TGTGCCAGCAGCTTGGAGCCAGACCCTAACTATGGCTACACCTTC. Translated, it gives CASSLEPDPNYGYTF.

This clonotype was seen repeatedly, ten times or more. The J gene is TRBJ2-1, the V gene TRBV12-3 or TRBV12-4; 8 bases fit TRBD1. This CDR3 region has 15 residues. Trimming at V came to 8 bases and at J to 0 bases, leaving 6 bases not matched to a gene. The CDR3 protein is CASQGDRRSYNEQFF. CDR3 nucleotides: TGTGCCAGCCAGGGGGACAGGCGCTCCTACAATGAGCAGTTCTTC.

J is TRBJ2-1 and V is TRBV3-1; 9 positions match TRBD1. Germline CDR1 LGHDT, CDR2 YNNKEL (reference sequence). There are 15 residues in the CDR3. Trimming removed 2 bases from V and 9 bases from J; junction bases left unmatched: 8. The CDR3 here is CASSQNYRGRVEQFF. The CDR3, as DNA: TGTGCCAGCAGCCAAAATTACAGGGGGCGGGTTGAGCAGTTCTTC.

This clonotype was detected only a few times. V usage is TRBV6-5 and J usage is TRBJ2-2, with unresolved D. Germline V gene sequence: CDR1 MNHEY, CDR2 SVGAGI. The CDR3 loop spans 10 amino acids. Trimming left V 7 bases short and J 8 bases short, with 5 bases between. CDR3 sequence (DNA): TGTGCCAGCACGCCGGGGGAGCTGTTTTTT. It yields the protein CASTPGELFF.

The rearrangement joins TRBV7-8 to TRBJ1-6; 8 nucleotides match TRBD1. The germline V gene has CDR1 SGHVS and CDR2 FQNEAQ. Trimming removed 4 bases from V and 9 bases from J; junction bases left unmatched: 8. This CDR3 is built from 15 residues. CDR3: CASSSDRAGSSPLHF. Here the CDR3 DNA reads TGTGCCAGCAGCTCGGACAGGGCGGGTAGTTCACCCCTCCACTTT.

This clonotype was seen repeatedly, ten times or more. This chain joins TRBV5-1 and TRBJ2-2; 8 bases map to TRBD2. Unmatched junction bases numbered 2, after V lost 1 base and J lost 3 bases. The CDR3 runs 15 residues. Germline V gives CDR1 SGHRS, CDR2 YFSETQ. CDR3 sequence reads: CASSLSTSDTGELFF. The CDR3 DNA sequence: TGCGCCAGCAGCTTGTCGACTAGCGACACCGGGGAGCTGTTTTTT.

The chain carries TRBV5-1 and TRBJ1-2; D ambiguous. The CDR3 has 16 residues. Deletions cut 1 base from V and 4 bases from J, with 17 bases between. In germline, CDR1 is SGHRS, CDR2 YFSETQ. The CDR3 protein is CASSLKGLGYGYGYTF. CDR3 coding DNA: TGCGCCAGCAGCTTGAAGGGCCTAGGGTACGGCTATGGCTACACCTTC.